The 2 T cell receptor beta chains in this list originate from one sample, sequenced in a study of regulatory T cells in long-lasting Graves disease. The time point: newly diagnosed GD, antithyroid drugs for less than 3 months. PBMC-derived RNA was used for the TCR library. For TCR beta, libraries came from iRepertoire HTBI primers and Arm-PCR of CDR3 regions. Via MiXCR, TCRdb re-called the multiplex PCR reads, giving one row per CDR3 protein. The table lists around 480,000 distinct CDR3 sequences, about 16% of them singletons. These data are also associated with another study on T cells in Graves' hyperthyroidism and ophthalmopathy.

This specimen was peripheral blood mononuclear cells (PBMCs), taken at new diagnosis, from a patient treated with antithyroid drugs. Source of these receptors: a woman aged 35-65 years with Graves disease.

This clonotype was counted many times. The chain is built from TRBV5-4 and TRBJ2-5; a possible D gene is TRBD1 (6 bases). Germline V gives CDR1 SGHNT, CDR2 YYREEE (reference sequence). With 1 base removed from V and 5 bases from J, the gap between germline ends came to 12 bases. This CDR3 is built from 14 residues. CDR3 region: CASSLSGAGETQYF. The DNA for the CDR3 is TGTGCCAGCAGCTTGTCAGGGGCAGGGGAGACCCAGTACTTC.

This clonotype was seen repeatedly, ten times or more. The chain recombines TRBV18 with TRBJ2-7; D unclear. The germline V and J ends were trimmed by 1 base and 1 base, with 5 bases remaining between them. The CDR3 has 13 amino acids. Per germline, CDR1 KGHSH and CDR2 LQKENI. The CDR3 here is CASSPRASYEQYF. The CDR3 DNA reads as TGTGCCAGCTCACCACGGGCATCCTACGAGCAGTACTTC.